This T cell receptor (beta chain) was identified in a study of patients and donors after allogeneic stem cell transplantation. One entry per CDR3 protein results from TCRdb running MiXCR on the RT-PCR reads. The sample yields more than 55,000 distinct CDR3 sequences, 13% seen once. This clonotype was observed a few times. V lost 3 bases to trimming and J lost 5 bases; unmatched junction nucleotides: 6. The CDR3 is made up of 14 amino acids. Material: blood, either unsorted or a sorted T cell fraction (not recorded which). This sequence joins TRBV12-3 or TRBV12-4 and TRBJ2-5, with TRBD2 matching 7 bases. The sequence derives from a human donor who was either an allogeneic HSCT recipient or a stem cell or donor lymphocyte infusion donor (not recorded which). It is not recorded whose cells these are; they may come from a transplant donor. The CDR3 here is CASSFGGRNETQYF. The CDR3 DNA sequence: TGTGCCAGCAGTTTCGGCGGGAGAAACGAGACCCAGTACTTC.